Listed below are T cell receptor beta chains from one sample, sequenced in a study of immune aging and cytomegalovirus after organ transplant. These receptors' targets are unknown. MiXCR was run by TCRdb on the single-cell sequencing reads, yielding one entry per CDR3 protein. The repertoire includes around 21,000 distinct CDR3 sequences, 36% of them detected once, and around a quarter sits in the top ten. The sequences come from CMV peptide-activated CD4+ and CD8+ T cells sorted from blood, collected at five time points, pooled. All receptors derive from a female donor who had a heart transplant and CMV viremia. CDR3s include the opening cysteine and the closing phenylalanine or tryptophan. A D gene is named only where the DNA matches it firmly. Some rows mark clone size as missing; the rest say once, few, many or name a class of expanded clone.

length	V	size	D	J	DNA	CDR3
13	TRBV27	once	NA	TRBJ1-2	TGTGCCAGCAGTTTGGACGGGACCTATGGCTACACCTTC	CASSLDGTYGYTF
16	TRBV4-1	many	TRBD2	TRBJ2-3	TGCGCCAGCAGCCAAATGAGCGGGGGGGAAAGGTGGTCGCAGTATTTT	CASSQMSGGERWSQYF
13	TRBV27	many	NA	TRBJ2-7	TGTGCCAGCGCCGCCGGGACGACGTACGAGCAGTACTTC	CASAAGTTYEQYF
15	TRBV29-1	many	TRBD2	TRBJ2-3	TGCAGCGTTAAGACCGGGACTAGCGGAAGAGATACGCAGTATTTT	CSVKTGTSGRDTQYF
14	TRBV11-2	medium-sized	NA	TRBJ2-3	TGTGCCAGCAGCTGGGGGACGGTCACAGATACGCAGTATTTT	CASSWGTVTDTQYF
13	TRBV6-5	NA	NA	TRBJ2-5	TGTGCCAGCAGTGGGGGACAGCGGGGGACCCAGTACTTC	CASSGGQRGTQYF
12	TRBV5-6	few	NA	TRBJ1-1	TGTGCCAGCAGCCCGTCGGCAGGGAACGCTTTCTTT	CASSPSAGNAFF
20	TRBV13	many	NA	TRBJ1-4	TGTGCCAGCAGCTTAGAGCGCCGAGGGAGTAGGGGCGATGGGAGTGAAAAACTGTTTTTT	CASSLERRGSRGDGSEKLFF
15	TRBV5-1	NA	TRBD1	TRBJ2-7	TGCGCCAGCAGCTCACCGGGACAGGGTGGCGGCGAGCAGTACTTC	CASSSPGQGGGEQYF
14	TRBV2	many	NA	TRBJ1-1	TGTGCCAGCAGGACCGACATTAGGGGAACTGAAGCTTTCTTT	CASRTDIRGTEAFF
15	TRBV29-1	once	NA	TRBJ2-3	TGCAGCGTTGTAGACCTCGGACTGGGCACAGATACGCAGTATTTT	CSVVDLGLGTDTQYF
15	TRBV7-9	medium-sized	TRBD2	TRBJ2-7	TGTGCCAGCAGCTTGCGGACTAGTCAAAGCGACGAGCAGTACTTC	CASSLRTSQSDEQYF
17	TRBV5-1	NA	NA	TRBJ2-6	TGCGCCAGCAGCTTGGATGCGTATCTTGCTGGGGCCAACGTCCTGACTTTC	CASSLDAYLAGANVLTF